One T cell receptor beta chain is described in this entry. The target antigen is unknown. The data originate from a study of glioma-infiltrating T cells after dendritic cell vaccination. Overall study findings and caveats: Survival was not directly related to TCR clonality in these patients.

The CDR3 is 15 amino acids. Between the trimmed V and J ends, which lost 6 bases and 2 bases, there was a span of 17 bases. Germline assignment: CDR1 MDHEN and CDR2 SYDVKM. Amplification used 60 V beta primers and 13 J beta primers. Measured with immunoSEQ multiplex PCR; TCRdb has only the in-frame clones, and not every one. Of about 99,000 clones detected, 65% to 85% appear once; the ten largest clones hold about 5.5%. This sample's time point: after dendritic cell vaccination, including at tumor progression/relapse. The starting material was blood, obtained after dendritic cell vaccination. This TCR was recovered from a human donor with glioblastoma. J is TRBJ2-7 and V is TRBV28, with D perhaps matching TRBD1 (5 bases). The CDR3 DNA reads as TGTGCCAGCAGCGCTACAACAGGAATCCCCTACGAGCAGTACTTC. It codes for CASSATTGIPYEQYF.